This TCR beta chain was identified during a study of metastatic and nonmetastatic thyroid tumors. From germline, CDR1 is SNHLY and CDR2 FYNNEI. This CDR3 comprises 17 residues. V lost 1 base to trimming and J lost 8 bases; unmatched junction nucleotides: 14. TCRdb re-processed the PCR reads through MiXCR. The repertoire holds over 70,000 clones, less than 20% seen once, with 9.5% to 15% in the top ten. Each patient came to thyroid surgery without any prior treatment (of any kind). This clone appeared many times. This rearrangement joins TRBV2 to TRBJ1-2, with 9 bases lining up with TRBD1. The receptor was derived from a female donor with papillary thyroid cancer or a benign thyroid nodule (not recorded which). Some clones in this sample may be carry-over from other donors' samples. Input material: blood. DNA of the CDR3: TGTGCCAGCAGTGAAGAACAGAACCGGGACAGGGTTTCGGGCTACACCTTC. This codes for CASSEEQNRDRVSGYTF.